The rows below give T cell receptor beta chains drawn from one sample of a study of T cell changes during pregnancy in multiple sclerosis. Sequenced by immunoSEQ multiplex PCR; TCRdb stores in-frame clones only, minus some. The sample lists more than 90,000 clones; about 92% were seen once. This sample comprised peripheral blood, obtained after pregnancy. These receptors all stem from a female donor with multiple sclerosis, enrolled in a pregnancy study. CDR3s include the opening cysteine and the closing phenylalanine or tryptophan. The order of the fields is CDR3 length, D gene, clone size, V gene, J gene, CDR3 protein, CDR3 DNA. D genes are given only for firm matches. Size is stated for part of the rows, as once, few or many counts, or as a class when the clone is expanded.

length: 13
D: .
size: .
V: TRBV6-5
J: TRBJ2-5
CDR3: CASSPRLGETQYF
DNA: TGTGCCAGCAGTCCCCGACTAGGGGAGACCCAGTACTTC

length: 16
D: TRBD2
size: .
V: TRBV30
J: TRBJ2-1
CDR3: CAWSVAGGLSYNEQFF
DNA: TGTGCCTGGAGTGTAGCGGGGGGCCTGTCCTACAATGAGCAGTTCTTC

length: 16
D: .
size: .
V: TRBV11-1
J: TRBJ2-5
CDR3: CASRTSRGRAQETQYF
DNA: TGTGCCAGCCGAACATCCAGGGGAAGGGCACAAGAGACCCAGTACTTC

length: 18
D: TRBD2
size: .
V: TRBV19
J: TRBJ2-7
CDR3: CASSLTSGGHSFSYEQYF
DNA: TGTGCCAGTAGTTTGACTAGCGGGGGGCACTCCTTCTCCTACGAGCAGTACTTC

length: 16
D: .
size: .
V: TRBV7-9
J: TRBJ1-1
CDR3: CASSLVQGSMNTEAFF
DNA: TGTGCCAGCAGCTTAGTCCAGGGATCAATGAACACTGAAGCTTTCTTT

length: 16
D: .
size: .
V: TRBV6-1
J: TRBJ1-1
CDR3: CASSEPPLPKQTEAFF
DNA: TGTGCCAGCAGTGAACCCCCCCTTCCTAAACAGACTGAAGCTTTCTTT

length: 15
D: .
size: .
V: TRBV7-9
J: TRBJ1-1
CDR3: CASSLVGGGNTEAFF
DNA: TGTGCCAGCAGCTTAGTCGGGGGGGGGAACACTGAAGCTTTCTTT

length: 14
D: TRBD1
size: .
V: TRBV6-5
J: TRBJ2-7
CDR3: CASSPGQGIYEQYF
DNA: TGTGCCAGCAGCCCGGGACAGGGGATTTACGAGCAGTACTTC

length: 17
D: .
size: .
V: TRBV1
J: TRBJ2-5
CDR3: CTSSPRRGTYLQETQYF
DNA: TGCACCAGCAGCCCTCGTAGGGGGACCTACCTCCAAGAGACCCAGTACTTC

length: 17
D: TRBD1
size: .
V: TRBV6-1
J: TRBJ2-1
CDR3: CASSVEGQGALSNEQFF
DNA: TGTGCCAGCAGTGTTGAGGGACAGGGAGCTCTCTCCAATGAGCAGTTCTTC

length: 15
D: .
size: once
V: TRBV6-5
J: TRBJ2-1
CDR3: CASRWGAGGYNEQFF
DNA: TGTGCCAGCAGGTGGGGTGCGGGCGGGTACAATGAGCAGTTCTTC

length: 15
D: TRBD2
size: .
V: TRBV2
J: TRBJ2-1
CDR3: CASSGEIAGANEQFF
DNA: TGTGCCAGCAGTGGGGAGATAGCGGGGGCCAACGAGCAGTTCTTC

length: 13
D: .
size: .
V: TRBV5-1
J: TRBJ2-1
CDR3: CASSGGTDNEQFF
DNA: TGCGCCAGCAGCGGGGGGACCGACAATGAGCAGTTCTTC

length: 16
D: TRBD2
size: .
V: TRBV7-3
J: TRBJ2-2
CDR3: CASSLMAGGLTGELFF
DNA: TGTGCCAGCAGCTTAATGGCGGGGGGCTTGACCGGGGAGCTGTTTTTT

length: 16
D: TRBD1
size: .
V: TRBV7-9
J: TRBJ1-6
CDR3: CASSRVRTGWESPLHF
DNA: TGTGCCAGCAGCCGTGTCCGGACAGGGTGGGAGTCACCCCTCCACTTT

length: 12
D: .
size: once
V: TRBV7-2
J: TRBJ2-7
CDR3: CASSLRVREQYF
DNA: TGTGCCAGCAGCTTACGGGTTCGCGAGCAGTACTTC

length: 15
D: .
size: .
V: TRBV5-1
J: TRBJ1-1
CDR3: CASSSRDFLNTEAFF
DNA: TGCGCCAGCAGCTCCCGGGACTTTTTGAACACTGAAGCTTTCTTT

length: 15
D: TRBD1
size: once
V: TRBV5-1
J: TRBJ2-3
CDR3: CASSLGGQYTDTQYF
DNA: TGCGCCAGCAGCTTGGGGGGACAGTACACAGATACGCAGTATTTT

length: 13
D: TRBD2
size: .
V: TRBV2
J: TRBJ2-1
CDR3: CASNRDGGVVSFF
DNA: TGTGCCAGCAATCGCGACGGGGGGGTCGTTTCGTTCTTC

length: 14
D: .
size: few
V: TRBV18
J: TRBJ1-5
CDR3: CASSPTEGAEPQHF
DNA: TGTGCCAGCTCACCGACAGAAGGGGCAGAGCCCCAGCATTTT

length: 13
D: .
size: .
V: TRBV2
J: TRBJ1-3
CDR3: CASRVDNGNTIYF
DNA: TGTGCCAGCAGGGTGGACAACGGAAACACCATATATTTT

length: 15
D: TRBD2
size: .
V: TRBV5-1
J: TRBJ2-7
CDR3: CASSALAGGSYEQYF
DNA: TGCGCCAGCAGCGCCTTAGCGGGAGGCTCCTACGAGCAGTACTTC

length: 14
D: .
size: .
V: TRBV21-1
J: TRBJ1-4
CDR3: CASQSGLPREKLFF
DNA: TGTGCCAGCCAATCAGGGCTCCCGCGGGAAAAACTGTTTTTT

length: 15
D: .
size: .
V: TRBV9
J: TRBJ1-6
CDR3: CASSVDISGGSPLHF
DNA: TGTGCCAGCAGCGTAGATATATCCGGGGGGTCACCCCTCCACTTT

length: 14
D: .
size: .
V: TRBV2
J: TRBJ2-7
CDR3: CASSVLQLADEQYF
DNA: TGTGCCAGCAGTGTATTGCAGTTGGCAGACGAGCAGTACTTC

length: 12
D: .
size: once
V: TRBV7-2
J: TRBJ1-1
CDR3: CASSLYQTEAFF
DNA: TGTGCCAGCAGCTTATATCAGACTGAAGCTTTCTTT

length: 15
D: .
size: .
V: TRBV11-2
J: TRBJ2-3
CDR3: CASSYQQGWADTQYF
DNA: TGTGCCAGCAGCTATCAACAGGGTTGGGCAGATACGCAGTATTTT

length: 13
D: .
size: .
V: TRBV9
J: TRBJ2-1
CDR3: CASSVFPGSEQFF
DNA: TGTGCCAGCAGCGTATTTCCTGGGAGTGAGCAGTTCTTC

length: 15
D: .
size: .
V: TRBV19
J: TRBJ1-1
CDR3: CASSISGHLNTEAFF
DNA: TGTGCCAGTAGTATATCAGGACACCTGAACACTGAAGCTTTCTTT

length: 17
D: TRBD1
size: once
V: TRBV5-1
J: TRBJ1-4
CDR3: CASSPGQGRVDKEKLFF
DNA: TGCGCCAGCAGCCCCGGACAGGGGCGTGTTGATAAAGAAAAACTGTTTTTT

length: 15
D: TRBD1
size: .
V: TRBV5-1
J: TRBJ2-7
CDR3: CASSSLGQGAGEQYF
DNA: TGCGCCAGCAGCTCCCTCGGACAGGGGGCAGGGGAGCAGTACTTC

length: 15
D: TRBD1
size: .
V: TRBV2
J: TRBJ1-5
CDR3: CASSRDRGGGQPQHF
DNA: TGTGCCAGCAGCCGCGACAGGGGAGGTGGGCAGCCCCAGCATTTT

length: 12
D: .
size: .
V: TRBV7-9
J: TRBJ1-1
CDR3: CASSLRGFEAFF
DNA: TGTGCCAGCAGTCTCCGCGGATTTGAAGCTTTCTTT

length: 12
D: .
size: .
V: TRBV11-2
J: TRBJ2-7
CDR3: CASSLNRDEQYF
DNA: TGTGCCAGCAGTCTTAACAGGGACGAGCAGTACTTC

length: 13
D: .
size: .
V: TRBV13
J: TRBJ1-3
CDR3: CASSPGSGNTIYF
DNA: TGTGCCAGCAGCCCCGGGTCTGGAAACACCATATATTTT

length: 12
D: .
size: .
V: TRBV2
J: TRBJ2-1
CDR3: CASTGDYNEQFF
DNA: TGTGCCAGCACCGGGGACTACAATGAGCAGTTCTTC

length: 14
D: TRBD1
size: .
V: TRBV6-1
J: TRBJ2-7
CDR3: CASIPGTGIYEQYF
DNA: TGTGCCAGCATACCCGGGACAGGGATATACGAGCAGTACTTC

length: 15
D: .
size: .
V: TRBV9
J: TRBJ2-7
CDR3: CASSVVQGSSYEQYF
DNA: TGTGCCAGCAGCGTAGTTCAGGGGTCCTCCTACGAGCAGTACTTC

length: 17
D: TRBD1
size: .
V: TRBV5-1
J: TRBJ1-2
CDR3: CASSLRLRNRDRDGYTF
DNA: TGCGCCAGCAGCTTGCGCTTGCGCAATAGAGACAGGGACGGCTACACCTTC

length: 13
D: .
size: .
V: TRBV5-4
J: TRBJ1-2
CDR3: CASRLGGDYGYTF
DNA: TGTGCCAGCAGGCTGGGAGGCGACTATGGCTACACCTTC

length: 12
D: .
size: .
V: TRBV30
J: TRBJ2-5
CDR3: CAWSVQGETQYF
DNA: TGTGCCTGGAGTGTACAGGGTGAGACCCAGTACTTC